The 30 T cell receptor beta chains presented below share a single source sample, sequenced in a study of blood T cells in healthy people across ages. Primers used in a second PCR of roughly 6 to 11 cycles were a sample-barcoded 5' primer and a J-beta primer mix. MiXCR, run by TCRdb on the 5' RACE reads, gives a single entry per CDR3 protein. The sample has around 900,000 distinct CDR3 sequences, 29% seen once. Sequences were obtained from blood. Every receptor here comes from a woman of 80 years or more in good health.

V gene TRBV5-5 combines with J gene TRBJ2-7, with 10 bases lining up with TRBD1. Germline V gene lookup returns CDR1 SGHKS and CDR2 YYEKEE (reference sequence). This CDR3 comprises 14 residues. With 5 bases clipped from V and 4 bases from J, the junction kept 6 bases outside the gene matches. DNA for the CDR3: TGTGCCAGCAGGGGGGACAGGGGATTTTACGAGCAGTACTTC. This translates into CASRGDRGFYEQYF.

This clonotype appeared a single time. A much larger clone sits a single nucleotide away, making a read error possible. V gene TRBV20-1 combines with J gene TRBJ2-3; D is undetermined. Germline V gives CDR1 DFQATT, CDR2 SNEGSKA (reference sequence). The CDR3 spans 12 residues. Written as DNA, the CDR3 is TGCGGTGCTAGATATAGGTTGGATACGCAGTATTTT. It is translated as CGARYRLDTQYF.

This clonotype was found many times. The J gene is TRBJ1-2, the V gene TRBV20-1; D may be TRBD1 (5 bases). In germline, CDR1 is DFQATT, CDR2 SNEGSKA (reference sequence). The CDR3 is made up of 13 amino acids. Trimming stripped 4 bases from V and 6 bases from J, with 15 bases between. Written as DNA, the CDR3 is TGCAGTGCTAAATCCAGGGCGTGGGATGGCTACACCTTC. It is translated as CSAKSRAWDGYTF.

Regarding this clonotype: This may arise from a read error, as a much more abundant clone is one base away. The chain uses TRBV12-3 or TRBV12-4 and TRBJ2-5; D is unresolved. This CDR3 region has 12 residues. CDR3 DNA: TGTGCCGGCAGCTCCAACCAAGAGACCCAGTACTTC. The encoded protein is CAGSSNQETQYF.

Only a few counts were recorded for this clonotype. A read error may explain this, as a much larger clone is one base away. The rearrangement links TRBV7-2 to TRBJ2-5; no clear D. V dropped 3 bases and J dropped 11 bases, with 13 bases sitting between them. This CDR3 is built from 12 residues. The V gene's germline CDR1 is SGHTA and CDR2 FQGNSA. The CDR3 DNA sequence: TGTGCCAGCAGCTTCCTTAGCAATGAGCAGTACTTC. Translation: CASSFLSNEQYF.

This clonotype appeared a few times. This chain links TRBV18 with TRBJ1-5; D unclear. Per germline, CDR1 KGHSH and CDR2 LQKENI. CDR3 size: 15 residues. Trimming pared 1 base from V and 0 bases from J, leaving 7 bases between. For the CDR3, the DNA is TGTGCCAGCTCACCACTCGGGATTAGCAATCAGCCCCAGCATTTT. This gives the protein CASSPLGISNQPQHF.

This clonotype was seen a few times. The chain is built from TRBV7-2 and TRBJ2-5; D is ambiguous. The closer fit of TRBJ2-7 to the DNA end suggests the J call may be wrong. CDR1 is SGHTA and CDR2 is FQGNSA in the germline V gene. The CDR3 totals 13 residues. The CDR3 is CASSQLGPYEQYF. The DNA of the CDR3 is TGTGCCAGCAGCCAGCTTGGGCCCTACGAGCAGTACTTC.

This clonotype was found a few times. The chain carries TRBV4-2 and TRBJ2-7; TRBD1 matches 8 bases. CDR1 and CDR2 from the germline V gene are LGHNA and YNFKEQ. V trimming: 4 bases; J trimming: 3 bases; junction bases outside the gene matches: 8. CDR3 length: 15 amino acids. CDR3 nucleotides: TGTGCCAGCAGCCGAGTCCAGGACAGGGTCTACGAGCAGTACTTC. It specifies CASSRVQDRVYEQYF.

The CDR3: CASSLGASGAVKLFF. The CDR3 DNA is TGTGCCAGCAGTTTGGGGGCTAGCGGGGCTGTGAAGCTGTTTTTT. The chain links TRBV7-2 to TRBJ2-2, with 9 bases aligning to TRBD2. The trim removed 6 bases at V and 12 bases at J, leaving 14 bases unmatched. CDR3 length equals 15 residues. Germline V gene lookup returns CDR1 SGHTA and CDR2 FQGNSA.

In this sample, this clonotype turned up many times. This sequence joins TRBV27 and TRBJ2-7; possible D gene TRBD1, 5 bases. V was cut by 5 bases and J by 7 bases, with 21 bases left in between. The CDR3 is made up of 15 amino acids. Germline V gene sequence: CDR1 MNHEY, CDR2 SMNVEV (reference sequence). This chain's CDR3 is CASSLTPGLSKEQYF. CDR3 sequence (DNA): TGTGCCAGCAGTCTCACCCCAGGGTTATCGAAGGAGCAGTACTTC.

The gene calls are TRBV7-9 and TRBJ2-1; D might be TRBD1 or TRBD2, each matching 5 bases. From germline, CDR1 is SEHNR and CDR2 FQNEAQ (reference sequence). This CDR3 region has 13 residues. Trimming pared 7 bases from V and 11 bases from J, leaving 18 bases between. CDR3 amino acids: CASTAPNPGQQFF. The CDR3 nucleotides are TGTGCCAGCACAGCCCCTAACCCGGGACAGCAGTTCTTC.

The table lists this clonotype with many counts. V gene TRBV27 combines with J gene TRBJ2-3; 12 nucleotides match TRBD2. J was trimmed by 2 bases and V by 4 bases; bases with no gene match: 7. The CDR3 is 17 amino acids. Germline V CDR1 and CDR2: MNHEY, SMNVEV (reference sequence). The CDR3 DNA follows: TGTGCCAGCAGTTCGCAACTAGCGGGGGGCCCCACAGATACGCAGTATTTT. Encoded protein: CASSSQLAGGPTDTQYF.

The rearrangement joins TRBV7-2 to TRBJ2-7; 9 bases line up with TRBD2. Germline lookup yields CDR1 SGHTA and CDR2 FQGNSA. The CDR3 totals 18 residues. The V gene end was trimmed by 5 bases and the J gene end by 1 base; junction bases not matched to a gene: 15. For the CDR3, the DNA is TGTGCCAGCAGCCTAAGCGCCAGCGGGAGGACCCTATCCTACGAGCAGTACTTC. As protein: CASSLSASGRTLSYEQYF.

This clonotype has a single count. The chain has TRBV3-1 and TRBJ2-1, with TRBD1 as a possible D gene (6 bases). Germline V CDR1 and CDR2: LGHDT, YNNKEL (reference sequence). This CDR3 contains 11 residues. Trimming pared 0 bases from V and 15 bases from J, leaving 9 bases between. CDR3 residues: CASSQDRGTFF. The DNA of the CDR3 is TGTGCCAGCAGCCAAGATAGGGGGACGTTCTTC.

The rearrangement links TRBV3-1 to TRBJ2-1; weak D call: TRBD1 (5 bases). The tail of the sequence fits TRBJ2-7 better, so the J call may be wrong. The V gene's germline CDR1 is LGHDT and CDR2 YNNKEL (reference sequence). CDR3 length: 15 amino acids. CDR3 in amino acids: CASSQGWGSYNEQYF. CDR3 in DNA: TGTGCCAGCAGCCAGGGCTGGGGCTCCTACAATGAGCAGTACTTC.

This clonotype was recorded at least ten times. CDR3 sequence reads: CASSHGYEQYF. CDR3 bases: TGTGCCAGCAGCCATGGATACGAGCAGTACTTC. The chain carries TRBV3-1 and TRBJ2-7; D gene ambiguous. Trimming took 3 bases from V and 4 from J, leaving 4 bases between them. The germline CDR1 and CDR2 sequences are LGHDT and YNNKEL (reference sequence). The CDR3 has 11 residues.

This clonotype was counted only a few times. CDR3 in amino acids: CASSQLGLDYYGYTF. The CDR3, as DNA: TGTGCCAGCAGCCAGCTGGGCCTCGACTACTATGGCTACACCTTC. The gene calls are TRBV14 and TRBJ1-2; unclear D gene. The CDR3 consists of 15 residues. Trimming cost V 3 bases and J 3 bases, with 14 bases left between them. The germline V gene has CDR1 SGHDN and CDR2 FVKESK.

This clonotype has more than one count but fewer than ten. With a much larger clone just one base away, this may be a read error. V gene TRBV12-3 or TRBV12-4 combines with J gene TRBJ2-7; D gene uncertain. V lost 6 bases, J lost 3 bases, and 12 bases lay in between. This CDR3 region has 13 residues. The CDR3 here is CASRLSAFYEQYF. The DNA for the CDR3 is TGTGCCAGCAGGTTGTCAGCGTTCTACGAGCAGTACTTC.

This clonotype showed up just a few times. The chain employs TRBV27 and TRBJ1-1; maybe TRBD1 (6 bases). The CDR3 sequence is 15 residues long. Germline-derived CDR1 and CDR2 are MNHEY and SMNVEV (reference sequence). Trimming cost V 7 bases and J 4 bases, with 19 bases left between them. The CDR3 region is CASTHYGGGPTEAFF. As DNA, the CDR3 is TGTGCCAGCACCCATTATGGTGGGGGGCCCACTGAAGCTTTCTTT.

This clonotype was observed many times. This sequence joins TRBV25-1 and TRBJ1-1; D possibly corresponds to TRBD1 (5 bases). The CDR3 runs to 12 residues. CDR1 and CDR2 (germline): MGHDK, SYGVNS. V was pared by 6 bases and J by 5 bases, with 10 bases between. The CDR3 DNA reads as TGTGCCAGCAGGCAGGGCTGGACTGAAGCTTTCTTT. Translation gives CASRQGWTEAFF. The full variable domain, with the rest looked up from reference TRBV25-1 and TRBJ1-1, is EADIYQTPRYLVIGTGKKITLECSQTMGHDKMYWYQQDPGMELHLIHYSYGVNSTEKGDLSSESTVSRIRTEHFPLTLESARPSHTSQYLCASRQGWTEAFFGQGTRLTVV.

CDR3 nucleotides: TGTGCCACCAGGGGACAGGGGGACACCGGGGAGCTGTTTTTT. This translates into CATRGQGDTGELFF. The V gene is TRBV24-1, the J gene TRBJ2-2; 11 bases align to TRBD1. CDR3 length: 14 amino acids. J gave up 3 bases and V 7 bases, and 0 bases lay outside the gene matches. Looked up from germline, CDR1 is KGHDR and CDR2 is SFDVKD.

This clonotype was counted at least ten times. The chain uses TRBV7-7 and TRBJ2-3; D is undetermined. The V gene lost 6 bases and the J gene lost 4 bases, with 11 bases spanning the gap. Germline values: CDR1 SSHAT, CDR2 FNYEAQ (reference sequence). The CDR3 covers 13 residues. The CDR3 bases are TGTGCCAGCAGTTCTCTTACGGCAGATACGCAGTATTTT. As protein: CASSSLTADTQYF.

This chain uses TRBV6-5 with TRBJ2-6; 10 positions agree with TRBD1. With V trimmed by 0 bases and J by 4 bases, 9 bases remained unmatched. The CDR3 runs to 19 residues. Germline values: CDR1 MNHEY, CDR2 SVGAGI. The CDR3 loop is CASSYSMDRGVKGANVLTF. The CDR3 DNA reads as TGTGCCAGCAGTTACTCGATGGACAGGGGGGTCAAGGGGGCCAACGTCCTGACTTTC.

This clonotype occurred many times. The J gene is TRBJ2-1, the V gene TRBV27; 11 bases match TRBD2. The CDR3 has 15 residues. V lost 4 bases and J lost 10; bases outside the gene matches: 9. Germline CDR1 is MNHEY and CDR2 is SMNVEV (reference sequence). The CDR3: CASSSPSSGGREQFF. CDR3 DNA: TGTGCCAGCAGTTCCCCCTCTAGCGGGGGGAGGGAGCAGTTCTTC.

This clonotype was seen many times. The chain recombines TRBV6-6 with TRBJ2-1, with 9 bases matching TRBD2. J gave up 0 bases and V 0 bases, and 3 bases lay outside the gene matches. There are 17 residues in the CDR3. Per the germline V gene, CDR1 is MNHNY and CDR2 is SVGAGI (reference sequence). As DNA, the CDR3 is TGTGCCAGCAGTTACTCGGGCGGGGGGGCCTCCTACAATGAGCAGTTCTTC. Translating gives CASSYSGGGASYNEQFF.

The rearrangement joins TRBV9 to TRBJ2-6; tentatively, D is TRBD1 (5 bases). Trimming removed 4 bases at V and 0 bases at J, with 14 bases between. Germline CDR1 SGDLS, CDR2 YYNGEE. CDR3 length: 17 residues. The CDR3 bases are TGTGCCAGCAGCCGGCTCGACAGTAGCTCTGGGGCCAACGTCCTGACTTTC. This encodes CASSRLDSSSGANVLTF.

V gene TRBV9 combines with J gene TRBJ2-1; 9 bases line up with TRBD1. From germline, CDR1 is SGDLS and CDR2 YYNGEE. The CDR3 runs to 16 residues. The V segment lost 3 bases and the J segment 7 bases; nucleotides outside the gene matches: 11. The CDR3 DNA reads TGTGCCAGCAGCGCAGGGCAAGGGACAGGGAGAAATGAGCAGTTCTTC. Protein product: CASSAGQGTGRNEQFF.

Of note for this clonotype: One end of the junction is discordant with germline, which a read error may explain. The chain recombines TRBV4-1 with TRBJ2-3; TRBD2 aligns across 10 bases. This CDR3 is built from 15 residues. Germline V gives CDR1 MGHRA, CDR2 YSYEKL. CDR3 in amino acids: CANSHTSGDTDTQYF. The CDR3 bases are TGCGCCAACAGCCACACTAGCGGGGACACAGATACGCAGTATTTT.

This clonotype was observed many times. The junction differs from germline at one of its ends, possibly a read error. The J gene is TRBJ2-7, the V gene TRBV5-1; the D is unclear. The CDR3 is 13 amino acids. The germline CDR1 and CDR2 sequences are SGHRS and YFSETQ. The CDR3 coding sequence is TGTGCCAGCAGCTTAGATCTGTCCTACGAGCAGTACTTC. Translating gives CASSLDLSYEQYF.

Of note for this clonotype: Relative to the germline gene, one junction end is altered; a read error may explain this. The chain employs TRBV20-1 and TRBJ2-7; a weak D match, TRBD1 (6 bases). Germline-derived CDR1 and CDR2 are DFQATT and SNEGSKA (reference sequence). The length of the CDR3 is 14 residues. CDR3 in amino acids: CSALPTGLPYVQYF. The CDR3 nucleotides are TGCAGTGCTCTTCCTACAGGGCTCCCCTACGTGCAGTACTTC.